This TCR beta chain stems from a study of CD8 T cells in ankylosing spondylitis. Study observations and caveats: Ankylosing spondylitis blood appeared to be characterized by a TCR beta motif of roughly eight highly homologous variants. Disease-linked clones were CD8+ and relatively rare in peripheral blood. Past studies reported some motif variants in reactive arthritis synovial fluid and blood.

The ends were cut back, 2 bases at V and 0 bases at J, with 10 bases in the middle. The CDR3 loop spans 16 amino acids. The germline V gene encodes CDR1 SGHTA and CDR2 FQGNSA. In regard to this clonotype: Its cognate antigen is unknown.

Quantitative 5'-RACE with molecular barcodes was used to make the TCR beta libraries. TCRdb re-analysed the 5' RACE reads in MiXCR, keeping a single row per CDR3 protein. The profile shows 750,000 to 850,000 distinct CDR3 sequences, about 11% of them singletons. The V and J genes are TRBV7-2 and TRBJ2-2; D gene unclear. The sequencing input was blood, either unsorted or a sorted T cell fraction (not recorded which). This receptor was obtained from a male donor with ankylosing spondylitis. CDR3 in amino acids: CASSLHSAANTGELFF. The CDR3, as DNA: TGTGCCAGCAGCTTACATTCGGCCGCGAACACCGGGGAGCTGTTTTTT.